Shown below are 30 T cell receptor beta chains from a single sample sequenced in a study of OX40 agonist ivuxolimab in advanced cancers. The library was built by means of the immunoSEQ multiplex PCR assay. Not all clones reach the TCRdb copy of this immuneACCESS table, which keeps in-frame sequences only. Checked studies attribute under half of the gap to unresolved V genes and leave the rest unexplained. The sample records roughly 63,000 clones, 75% to 90% of which are singletons. The biggest ten clones account for 3.4% of the sample. Sequences were derived from CD4+ or CD8+ T cells sorted from blood, sampled in a trial of the OX40 agonist ivuxolimab. Receptor source: an adult with an advanced solid tumor such as melanoma, head and neck, liver or kidney cancer.

The chain joins TRBV7-2 to TRBJ2-7; the D gene is possibly TRBD1 (6 bases). The CDR3 is made up of 15 amino acids. With 5 bases removed from V and 2 bases from J, the gap between germline ends came to 16 bases. Germline V gene sequence: CDR1 SGHTA, CDR2 FQGNSA. The CDR3 DNA is TGTGCCAGCAGCATACTCGGGACACAAACCTACGAGCAGTACTTC. Translation gives CASSILGTQTYEQYF. Based on the CDR3 plus reference TRBV7-2 and TRBJ2-7, the full variable domain is GAGVSQSPSNKVTEKGKDVELRCDPISGHTALYWYRQSLGQGLEFLIYFQGNSAPDKSGLPSDRFSAERTGGSVSTLTIQRTQQEDSAVYLCASSILGTQTYEQYFGPGTRLTVT.

The V gene is TRBV2, the J gene TRBJ1-6; a possible D gene is TRBD1 (6 bases). Per the germline V gene, CDR1 is SNHLY and CDR2 is FYNNEI. This CDR3 comprises 17 residues. The V and J ends lost 2 bases and 7 bases respectively, with 18 bases between them. CDR3 sequence reads: CASSEIYPRGLNSPLHF. The CDR3 coding sequence is TGTGCCAGCAGTGAAATCTACCCTCGGGGGCTCAATTCACCCCTCCACTTT.

This clone has a handful of counts. V gene TRBV2 combines with J gene TRBJ1-1, with no clear D. CDR1 is SNHLY, CDR2 FYNNEI, per germline. Trimming took 6 bases from V and 1 from J, leaving 12 bases between them. The CDR3 spans 14 residues. The CDR3 protein is CASSGLSGNTEAFF. For the CDR3, the DNA is TGTGCCAGCAGCGGATTATCAGGGAACACTGAAGCTTTCTTT.

The chain recombines TRBV18 with TRBJ1-1; D uncertain. The germline V and J ends were trimmed by 6 bases and 1 base, with 12 bases remaining between them. This CDR3 is 14 amino acids long. From germline, CDR1 is KGHSH and CDR2 LQKENI. Here the CDR3 DNA reads TGTGCCAGCTCCCTCGAGTGGCAGAACACTGAAGCTTTCTTT. Protein: CASSLEWQNTEAFF.

The gene calls are TRBV4-1 and TRBJ1-1; a weak D match, TRBD1 (5 bases). V lost 0 bases to trimming and J lost 1 base, with 18 bases between them. This CDR3 contains 18 residues. CDR1 and CDR2 from the germline V gene are MGHRA and YSYEKL. CDR3 in DNA: TGCGCCAGCAGCCAAGATGGGGGGGGTGAGTCAGGGAACACTGAAGCTTTCTTT. This translates into CASSQDGGGESGNTEAFF.

The chain employs TRBV11-3 and TRBJ2-1, with 10 bases that match TRBD2. The CDR3 contains 16 residues. Germline CDR1 and CDR2: SGHNT and YENEEA. The V and J ends lost 0 bases and 8 bases, in that order; junction bases with no gene match: 7. CDR3 sequence reads: CASSLDTVAGGHEQFF. The CDR3 DNA follows: TGTGCCAGCAGCTTAGATACGGTAGCGGGGGGTCATGAGCAGTTCTTC.

CDR3 amino acids: CASSPPGVNAEKLFF. CDR3 nucleotide sequence: TGTGCCAGCTCACCACCGGGAGTGAACGCGGAAAAACTGTTTTTT. J is TRBJ1-4 and V is TRBV18; D not certain. V was pared by 0 bases and J by 8 bases, with 13 bases between. This CDR3 is built from 15 residues. The germline CDR1 and CDR2 sequences are KGHSH and LQKENI.

A few counts support this clone. The rearrangement uses TRBV6-4 and TRBJ2-1, with a tentative D call TRBD2 (6 bases). V was clipped by 8 bases and J by 0 bases, with 14 bases between them. This CDR3 contains 15 residues. In germline, CDR1 is MRHNA, CDR2 SNTAGT. CDR3 DNA sequence: TGTGCCAGCCGGCCGGGGGTTAGCTCCTACAATGAGCAGTTCTTC. It specifies CASRPGVSSYNEQFF.

The chain has TRBV19 and TRBJ1-2, with D tentatively TRBD1 (6 bases). In germline, CDR1 is LNHDA, CDR2 SQIVND (reference sequence). This CDR3 is 15 amino acids long. V lost 2 bases, J lost 4 bases, and 14 bases lay in between. CDR3 sequence (DNA): TGTGCCAGTAGTATACTCCTCACAGGGTTCTATGGCTACACCTTC. As protein: CASSILLTGFYGYTF.

This sequence joins TRBV7-8 and TRBJ1-2; D is unclear. CDR1 and CDR2 from the germline V gene are SGHVS and FQNEAQ. Trimming removed 5 bases at V and 4 bases at J, with 14 bases between. The CDR3 totals 14 residues. As DNA, the CDR3 is TGTGCCAGCAGCCCAGATGGGCATAGCTATGGCTACACCTTC. This gives the protein CASSPDGHSYGYTF. Together with reference TRBV7-8 and TRBJ1-2, the CDR3 gives the full variable domain: GAGVSQSPRYKVAKRGQDVALRCDPISGHVSLFWYQQALGQGPEFLTYFQNEAQLDKSGLPSDRFFAERPEGSVSTLKIQRTQQEDSAVYLCASSPDGHSYGYTFGSGTRLTVV.

The CDR3 region is CASSRGTRGGQETQYF. CDR3 in DNA: TGCGCCAGCAGCCGCGGGACTAGAGGGGGCCAAGAGACCCAGTACTTC. The V call is TRBV4-3, the J call TRBJ2-5, with 8 bases identical to TRBD2. V lost 4 bases and J lost 1; bases outside the gene matches: 8. The length of the CDR3 is 16 residues. CDR1 is LGHNA and CDR2 is YSLEER in the germline V gene.

The chain couples TRBV6-1 to TRBJ2-2, with a tentative D call TRBD1 (5 bases). Germline lookup yields CDR1 MNHNS and CDR2 SASEGT. This CDR3 is built from 12 residues. Trimming cost V 7 bases and J 3 bases, with 6 bases left between them. CDR3 in DNA: TGTGCCAGCATAGGGGACACCGGGGAGCTGTTTTTT. It is translated as CASIGDTGELFF.

The V and J genes are TRBV7-3 and TRBJ2-5, with a weak D call TRBD1 (5 bases). The CDR3 runs to 13 residues. From germline, CDR1 is SGHTA and CDR2 FQGTGA. Trimming stripped 4 bases from V and 3 bases from J, with 9 bases between. CDR3 amino acids: CASSSTVEETQYF. The CDR3 nucleotides are TGTGCCAGCAGCTCGACAGTGGAAGAGACCCAGTACTTC.

V is TRBV19 and J is TRBJ1-6, with D perhaps TRBD1 (5 bases). Germline V gene lookup returns CDR1 LNHDA and CDR2 SQIVND (reference sequence). The CDR3 spans 18 residues. V was cut by 6 bases and J by 8 bases, with 26 bases left in between. The chain's CDR3 is CASSLRFGDSTFYSPLHF. The CDR3, as DNA: TGTGCCAGTAGCTTACGCTTCGGCGACAGTACTTTTTATTCACCCCTCCACTTT.

Only a few counts were recorded for this clone. J is TRBJ1-2 and V is TRBV9; a possible D gene is TRBD1 (5 bases). The V end was cut by 3 bases, the J end by 1 base, with 13 bases between. Germline CDR1 is SGDLS and CDR2 is YYNGEE. The CDR3 totals 15 residues. CDR3 region: CASSATPGGNYGYTF. The CDR3 bases are TGTGCCAGCAGCGCGACTCCTGGGGGTAACTATGGCTACACCTTC.

The J gene is TRBJ1-6, the V gene TRBV18; D gene uncertain. The CDR3 covers 17 residues. Between the trimmed V and J ends, which lost 3 bases and 0 bases, there was a span of 12 bases. In germline, CDR1 is KGHSH, CDR2 LQKENI. In DNA form, the CDR3 reads TGTGCCAGCTCACCCAGGAGTCCGAGCTCCTATAATTCACCCCTCCACTTT. As protein: CASSPRSPSSYNSPLHF.

CDR3 DNA: TGCAGTGCTACAGGTTACTATGGCTACACCTTC. It encodes CSATGYYGYTF. The rearrangement links TRBV20-1 to TRBJ1-2; D gene ambiguous. The CDR3 runs to 11 residues. Germline V gene data show CDR1 as DFQATT and CDR2 as SNEGSKA (reference sequence). V dropped 4 bases and J dropped 3 bases, with 6 bases sitting between them.

DNA of the CDR3: TGTGCCATCACCCTGACAGAGACCACAGATACGCAGTATTTT. Translating gives CAITLTETTDTQYF. The chain links TRBV10-3 to TRBJ2-3, with D possibly being TRBD1 (5 bases). With 7 bases removed from V and 2 bases from J, the gap between germline ends came to 13 bases. There are 14 residues in the CDR3. Germline CDR1 is ENHRY and CDR2 is SYGVKD.

This sequence joins TRBV9 and TRBJ2-7, with TRBD1 matching over 8 bases. The CDR3 totals 15 residues. Germline V gene lookup returns CDR1 SGDLS and CDR2 YYNGEE. V was clipped by 3 bases and J by 5 bases; unmatched bases: 10. The CDR3 protein is CASSGLQGAHHEQYF. The CDR3 DNA is TGTGCCAGCAGCGGCCTCCAGGGGGCGCATCACGAGCAGTACTTC.

This clone turned up a few times. This chain links TRBV11-2 with TRBJ2-2, with D uncertain. The germline V gene encodes CDR1 SGHAT and CDR2 FQNNGV. With 8 bases removed from V and 0 bases from J, the gap between germline ends came to 10 bases. CDR3 length: 14 residues. The CDR3 spells CASVDGANTGELFF. CDR3 in DNA: TGTGCCAGCGTCGACGGCGCGAACACCGGGGAGCTGTTTTTT.

V gene TRBV6-6 combines with J gene TRBJ1-4, with 7 nucleotides matching TRBD1. Germline values: CDR1 MNHNY, CDR2 SVGAGI (reference sequence). The CDR3 is 13 residues long. V lost 6 bases to trimming and J lost 8 bases; unmatched junction nucleotides: 6. The CDR3 region has the DNA TGTGCCAGCAGAACAGGGGATTGGGAAAAACTGTTTTTT. Encoded protein: CASRTGDWEKLFF.

This clone was seen just once. The chain joins TRBV11-3 to TRBJ2-3, with 14 bases aligning to TRBD2. The ends lost 5 bases at V and 1 base at J; junction bases unmatched: 2. Germline lookup yields CDR1 SGHNT and CDR2 YENEEA. This CDR3 comprises 16 residues. CDR3: CASSRGLAGGTDTQYF. CDR3 sequence (DNA): TGTGCCAGCAGCCGGGGACTAGCGGGGGGCACAGATACGCAGTATTTT.

This chain links TRBV28 with TRBJ2-3; 8 bases align to TRBD2. V was pared by 8 bases and J by 6 bases, with 7 bases of the junction left unmatched. The length of the CDR3 is 13 residues. Looked up from germline, CDR1 is MDHEN and CDR2 is SYDVKM. This chain's CDR3 is CASLGGGSDTQYF. The CDR3 DNA follows: TGTGCCAGCCTCGGGGGGGGGTCGGATACGCAGTATTTT. Supplemented by reference TRBV28 and TRBJ2-3, the full variable domain reads DVKVTQSSRYLVKRTGEKVFLECVQDMDHENMFWYRQDPGLGLRLIYFSYDVKMKEKGDIPEGYSVSREKKERFSLILESASTNQTSMYLCASLGGGSDTQYFGPGTRLTVL.

The chain couples TRBV19 to TRBJ1-5; TRBD1 agrees at 11 bases. The CDR3 contains 17 residues. V lost 4 bases and J lost 6; bases outside the gene matches: 11. Germline V CDR1 and CDR2: LNHDA, SQIVND (reference sequence). CDR3 amino acids: CASSTARTGGVGQPQHF. CDR3 coding DNA: TGTGCCAGTAGTACCGCCCGGACAGGGGGCGTGGGTCAGCCCCAGCATTTT.

This chain connects TRBV18 to TRBJ1-1; possible D gene TRBD1, 5 bases. Trimming removed 8 bases from V and 0 bases from J, with 13 bases in between. The germline CDR1 and CDR2 sequences are KGHSH and LQKENI. The CDR3 loop spans 14 amino acids. The chain's CDR3 is CASHRDGLNTEAFF. In DNA form, the CDR3 reads TGTGCCAGCCATAGGGACGGATTGAACACTGAAGCTTTCTTT.

This clone was seen at least ten times. The chain carries TRBV4-3 and TRBJ1-2; TRBD1 is a possible D gene (6 bases). With 0 bases removed from V and 2 bases from J, the gap between germline ends came to 16 bases. CDR1 is LGHNA, CDR2 YSLEER, per germline. This CDR3 is built from 17 residues. Written as DNA, the CDR3 is TGCGCCAGCAGCCAAGAAATCGCCGCAGGGGTAAACTATGGCTACACCTTC. It yields the protein CASSQEIAAGVNYGYTF.

The chain has TRBV7-3 and TRBJ2-7; 9 bases are shared with TRBD1. This CDR3 region has 15 residues. The J segment lost 3 bases and the V segment lost 1 base, leaving 4 bases of the junction unmatched. CDR1 SGHTA and CDR2 FQGTGA come from the germline V gene. The CDR3: CASSLSPGQGYEQYF. The CDR3 DNA reads as TGTGCCAGCAGCTTAAGCCCGGGACAGGGCTACGAGCAGTACTTC.

This chain links TRBV7-3 with TRBJ2-3; 14 nucleotides match TRBD2. With 3 bases clipped from V and 2 bases from J, the junction kept 1 base outside the gene matches. CDR1 is SGHTA and CDR2 is FQGTGA in the germline V gene. The CDR3 is 16 amino acids. This CDR3 is CASSLTSGGVTDTQYF. CDR3 DNA sequence: TGTGCCAGCAGCTTGACTAGCGGGGGGGTCACAGATACGCAGTATTTT. The complete variable domain, with remaining parts taken from reference TRBV7-3 and TRBJ2-3, reads GAGVSQTPSNKVTEKGKYVELRCDPISGHTALYWYRQSLGQGPEFLIYFQGTGAADDSGLPNDRFFAVRPEGSVSTLKIQRTERGDSAVYLCASSLTSGGVTDTQYFGPGTRLTVL.

V and J are TRBV6-6 and TRBJ1-1, with 9 bases that match TRBD1. This CDR3 has 13 amino acids. From germline, CDR1 is MNHNY and CDR2 SVGAGI (reference sequence). V dropped 5 bases and J dropped 4; count of bases not matched to a gene: 2. The CDR3 reads CASSNRGPTEAFF. The DNA for the CDR3 is TGTGCCAGCAGTAACAGGGGGCCCACTGAAGCTTTCTTT.

This chain connects TRBV9 to TRBJ1-6; D might be TRBD1 (5 bases). The CDR3 length is 15 residues. In germline, CDR1 is SGDLS, CDR2 YYNGEE. Trimming cost V 7 bases and J 7 bases, with 18 bases left between them. CDR3 region: CASSNRGFLNSPLHF. Here the CDR3 DNA reads TGTGCCAGCTCTAACCGGGGCTTTCTCAATTCACCCCTCCACTTT. Full variable domain (remainder filled in from reference TRBV9 and TRBJ1-6): DSGVTQTPKHLITATGQRVTLRCSPRSGDLSVYWYQQSLDQGLQFLIQYYNGEERAKGNILERFSAQQFPDLHSELNLSSLELGDSALYFCASSNRGFLNSPLHFGNGTRLTVT.